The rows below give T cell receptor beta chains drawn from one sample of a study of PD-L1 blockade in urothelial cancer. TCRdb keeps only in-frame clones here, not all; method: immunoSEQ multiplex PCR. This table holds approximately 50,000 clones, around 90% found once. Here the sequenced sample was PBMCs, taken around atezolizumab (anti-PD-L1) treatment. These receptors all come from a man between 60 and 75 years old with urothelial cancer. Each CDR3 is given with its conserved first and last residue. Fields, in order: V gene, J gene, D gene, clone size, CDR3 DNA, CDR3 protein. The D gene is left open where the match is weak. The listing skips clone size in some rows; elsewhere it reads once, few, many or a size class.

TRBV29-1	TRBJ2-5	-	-	TGCAGCGTTGCCCCTGAAGAGACCCAGTACTTC	CSVAPEETQYF
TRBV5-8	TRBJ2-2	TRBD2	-	TGTGCCAGCAGCTTTTGGCGGGGGGATTACACCGGGGAGCTGTTTTTT	CASSFWRGDYTGELFF
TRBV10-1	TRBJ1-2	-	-	TGCGCCAGCGGAGAAACCCGACAGCGTCCGGGGGTGGGCTATGGCTACACCTTC	CASGETRQRPGVGYGYTF
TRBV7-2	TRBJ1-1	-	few	TGTGCCAGCAGAACAATAGGCGGGTGGACTGAAGCTTTCTTT	CASRTIGGWTEAFF
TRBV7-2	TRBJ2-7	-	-	TGTGCCAGCAGCTACCAGGGAGGCCGGAACGAGCAGTACTTC	CASSYQGGRNEQYF
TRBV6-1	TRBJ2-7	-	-	TGTGCCAGCAGGTCCCTTACCTACGAGCAGTACTTC	CASRSLTYEQYF
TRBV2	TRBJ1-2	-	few	TGTGCCAGCAGTGAAGACTCTTCCTATGGCTACACCTTC	CASSEDSSYGYTF
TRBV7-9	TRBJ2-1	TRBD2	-	TGTGCCAGCAGCTTAGCGCTAACTAGCGGGACAACCTACAATGAGCAGTTCTTC	CASSLALTSGTTYNEQFF
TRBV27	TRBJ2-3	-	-	TGTGCCAGCACCCTCCTCCCGGGCACAGATACGCAGTATTTT	CASTLLPGTDTQYF
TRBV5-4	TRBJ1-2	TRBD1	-	TGTGCCAGCAGCTTGCGCGACAGGGGAATCTATGGCTACACCTTC	CASSLRDRGIYGYTF
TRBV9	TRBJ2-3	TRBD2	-	TGTGCCAGCAGCGTCGGGACTAGTGTTTTCGATACGCAGTATTTT	CASSVGTSVFDTQYF
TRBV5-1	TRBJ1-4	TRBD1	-	TGCGCCAGCAGCCTGAACAGGGGACTGTCGACTAATGAAAAACTGTTTTTT	CASSLNRGLSTNEKLFF
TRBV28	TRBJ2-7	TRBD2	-	TGTGCCAGCAGTTCGGGACTAGCGGGGGCCATTAGCCCCTACGAGCAGTACTTC	CASSSGLAGAISPYEQYF
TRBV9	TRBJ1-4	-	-	TGTGCCAGCAGCGCCGACACCGCAACTAATGAAAAACTGTTTTTT	CASSADTATNEKLFF
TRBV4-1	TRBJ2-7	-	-	TGCGCCAGCAGCCAAGATCGGGGCTCCTACGAGCAGTACTTC	CASSQDRGSYEQYF
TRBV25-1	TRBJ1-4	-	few	TGTGCCAGCGTGGGACTTTATAATGAAAAACTGTTTTTT	CASVGLYNEKLFF
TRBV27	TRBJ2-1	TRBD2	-	TGTGCCAGCAGTAAAGGGACTAGCGGGGGGGCCCGCTTTTTGTTCGATGAGCAGTTCTTC	CASSKGTSGGARFLFDEQFF
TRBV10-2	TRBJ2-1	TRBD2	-	TGCGCCAGCAGTGAGTCAACTAGCGGGTTCAAGGATGAGCAGTTCTTC	CASSESTSGFKDEQFF
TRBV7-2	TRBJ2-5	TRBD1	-	TGTGCCAGCAGCCCGGCGGGGACAGGGGGCGTGGGAGAGACCCAGTACTTC	CASSPAGTGGVGETQYF
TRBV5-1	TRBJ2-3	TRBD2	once	TGCGCCAGCAGCCCGGGGGAGGGCCGGACAGATACGCAGTATTTT	CASSPGEGRTDTQYF
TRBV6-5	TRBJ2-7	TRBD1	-	TGTGCCAGCAGCACGCGGACAGGGGAGCACGAGCAGTACTTC	CASSTRTGEHEQYF
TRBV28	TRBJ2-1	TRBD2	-	TGTGCCAGCAGCTTCGTCCGGGACTACTACAATGAGCAGTTCTTC	CASSFVRDYYNEQFF
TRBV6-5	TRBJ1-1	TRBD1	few	TGTGCCAGCAGTGCCTACAGGGGCGCTGAAGCTTTCTTT	CASSAYRGAEAFF
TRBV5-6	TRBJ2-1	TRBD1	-	TGTGCCAGCAGCACCTTTAGGACAGGGAGCTCCTACAATGAGCAGTTCTTC	CASSTFRTGSSYNEQFF
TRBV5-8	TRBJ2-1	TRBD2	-	TGTGCCAGCAGCCTGAAGACTAGCGGGGGATACAATGAGCAGTTCTTC	CASSLKTSGGYNEQFF
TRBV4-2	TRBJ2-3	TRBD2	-	TGTGCCAGCAGCCAGAAAGCGGGGGGGCAGCTTTCGGATACGCAGTATTTT	CASSQKAGGQLSDTQYF
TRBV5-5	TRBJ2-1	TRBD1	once	TGTGCCAGCAGCCCCGGACAGGGCGGTGAGCAGTTCTTC	CASSPGQGGEQFF
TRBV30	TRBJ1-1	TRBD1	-	TGTGCCTGGACCTTGACAGGGCTCACTGAAGCTTTCTTT	CAWTLTGLTEAFF
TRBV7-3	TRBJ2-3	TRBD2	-	TGTGCCAGCAGCCCGAGCTTACTAGCGGGTAGGACAGATACGCAGTATTTT	CASSPSLLAGRTDTQYF
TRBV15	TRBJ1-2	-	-	TGTGCCACCAGCAGGGATGGACATGCCTCGAGCTATGGCTACACCTTC	CATSRDGHASSYGYTF
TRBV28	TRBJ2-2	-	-	TGTGCCAGCGCCGACAGAGCCACCGGGGAGCTGTTTTTT	CASADRATGELFF
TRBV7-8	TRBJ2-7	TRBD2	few	TGTGCCAGCAGCTTAGGCACTAGCGGGGGGCAGCAGTACTTC	CASSLGTSGGQQYF